This T cell receptor (beta chain) was sequenced for a study of blood T cell repertoires in COVID-19. Authors' analysis steps: From reference gene primer amplification, estimates of nucleated cell counts were derived. Clones were read by immunoSEQ multiplex PCR, and TCRdb kept only the in-frame ones, dropping some. Clone size and the V and J calls come from that table; the DNA yielded D and trimming. The sample lists around 100,000 clones; around four fifths were seen once. This clone has more than one count but fewer than ten. The sequence came from a man aged 45 to 65 with active or convalescent COVID-19. Specimen: peripheral blood.

The CDR3 protein is CASSINTGWADTQYF. In nucleotides, the CDR3 is TGTGCCAGCAGCATTAACACAGGGTGGGCAGATACGCAGTATTTT. The V gene is TRBV7-3, the J gene TRBJ2-3; D perhaps matches TRBD1 (6 bases). The germline V gene encodes CDR1 SGHTA and CDR2 FQGTGA. The length of the CDR3 is 15 residues. V dropped 5 bases and J dropped 4 bases, with 16 bases sitting between them.